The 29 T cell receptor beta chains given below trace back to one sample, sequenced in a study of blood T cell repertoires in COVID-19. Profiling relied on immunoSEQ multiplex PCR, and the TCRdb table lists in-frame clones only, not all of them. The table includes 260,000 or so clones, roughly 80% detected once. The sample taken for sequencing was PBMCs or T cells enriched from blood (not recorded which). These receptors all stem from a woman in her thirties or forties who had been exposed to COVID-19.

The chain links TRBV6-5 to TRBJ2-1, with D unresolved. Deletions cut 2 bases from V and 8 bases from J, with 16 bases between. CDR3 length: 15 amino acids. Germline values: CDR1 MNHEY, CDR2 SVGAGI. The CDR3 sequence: CASSYVQESSDEQFF. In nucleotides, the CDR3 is TGTGCCAGCAGTTACGTTCAGGAAAGTTCGGATGAGCAGTTCTTC.

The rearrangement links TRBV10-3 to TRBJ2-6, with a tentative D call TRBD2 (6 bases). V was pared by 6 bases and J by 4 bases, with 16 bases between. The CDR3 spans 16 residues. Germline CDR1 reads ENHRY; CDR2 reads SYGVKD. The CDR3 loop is CAIRQEEGLGANVLTF. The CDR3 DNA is TGTGCCATCAGGCAAGAAGAGGGACTCGGGGCCAACGTCCTGACTTTC.

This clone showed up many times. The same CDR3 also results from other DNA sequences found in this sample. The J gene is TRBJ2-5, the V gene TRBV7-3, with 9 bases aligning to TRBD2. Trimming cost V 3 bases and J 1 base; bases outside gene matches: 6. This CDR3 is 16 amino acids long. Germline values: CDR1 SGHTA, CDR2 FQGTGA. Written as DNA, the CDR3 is TGTGCCAGCAGCTTGACCGGGACTAGCCTCCAAGAGACCCAGTACTTC. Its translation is CASSLTGTSLQETQYF. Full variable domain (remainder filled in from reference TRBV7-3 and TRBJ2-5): GAGVSQTPSNKVTEKGKYVELRCDPISGHTALYWYRQSLGQGPEFLIYFQGTGAADDSGLPNDRFFAVRPEGSVSTLKIQRTERGDSAVYLCASSLTGTSLQETQYFGPGTRLLVL.

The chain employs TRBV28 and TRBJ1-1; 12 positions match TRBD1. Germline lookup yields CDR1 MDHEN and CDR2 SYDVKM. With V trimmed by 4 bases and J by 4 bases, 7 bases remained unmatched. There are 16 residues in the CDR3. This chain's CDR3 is CASSSPGTGGLTEAFF. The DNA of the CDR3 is TGTGCCAGCAGTTCACCCGGGACAGGGGGCCTCACTGAAGCTTTCTTT. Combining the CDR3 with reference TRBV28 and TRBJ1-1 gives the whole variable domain DVKVTQSSRYLVKRTGEKVFLECVQDMDHENMFWYRQDPGLGLRLIYFSYDVKMKEKGDIPEGYSVSREKKERFSLILESASTNQTSMYLCASSSPGTGGLTEAFFGQGTRLTVV.

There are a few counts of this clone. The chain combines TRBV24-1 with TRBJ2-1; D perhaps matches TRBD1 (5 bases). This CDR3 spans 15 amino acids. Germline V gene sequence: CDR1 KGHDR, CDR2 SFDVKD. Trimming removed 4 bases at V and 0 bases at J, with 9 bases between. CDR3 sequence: CATSEARGSYNEQFF. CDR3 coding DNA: TGTGCCACCAGTGAGGCTAGGGGCTCCTACAATGAGCAGTTCTTC.

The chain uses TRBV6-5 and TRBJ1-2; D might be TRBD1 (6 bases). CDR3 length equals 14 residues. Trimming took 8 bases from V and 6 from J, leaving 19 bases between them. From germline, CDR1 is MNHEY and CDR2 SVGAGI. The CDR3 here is CASGMDRSVDGYTF. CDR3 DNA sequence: TGTGCCAGCGGCATGGACAGATCCGTCGATGGCTACACCTTC.

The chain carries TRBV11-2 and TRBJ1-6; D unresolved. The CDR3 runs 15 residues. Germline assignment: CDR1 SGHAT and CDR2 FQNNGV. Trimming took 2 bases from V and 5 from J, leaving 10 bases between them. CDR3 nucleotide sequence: TGTGCCAGCAGCTTATCCGGACTTGATAATTCACCCCTCCACTTT. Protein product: CASSLSGLDNSPLHF.

CDR3 sequence reads: CASSPHRRGATNYGYTF. The CDR3 coding sequence is TGTGCCAGCAGCCCCCATCGCAGGGGCGCTACTAACTATGGCTACACCTTC. V is TRBV9 and J is TRBJ1-2; a weak D match, TRBD1 (6 bases). V lost 4 bases to trimming and J lost 0 bases, with 19 bases between them. This CDR3 region has 17 residues. Germline V gives CDR1 SGDLS, CDR2 YYNGEE.

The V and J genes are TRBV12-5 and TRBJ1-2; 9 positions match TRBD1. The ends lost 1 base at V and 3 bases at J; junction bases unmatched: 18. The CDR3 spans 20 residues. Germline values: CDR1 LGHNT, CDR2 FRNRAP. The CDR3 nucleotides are TGTGCTAGTGGTTTGGCTCACGCTAACCTCCGGGACAGGGACGACTATGGCTACACCTTC. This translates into CASGLAHANLRDRDDYGYTF.

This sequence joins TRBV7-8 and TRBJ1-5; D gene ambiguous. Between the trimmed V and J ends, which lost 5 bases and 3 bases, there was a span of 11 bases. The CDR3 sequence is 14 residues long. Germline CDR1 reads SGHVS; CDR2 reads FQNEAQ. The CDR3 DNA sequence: TGTGCCAGCAGCAGGTCGGACTACAATCAGCCCCAGCATTTT. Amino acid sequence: CASSRSDYNQPQHF.

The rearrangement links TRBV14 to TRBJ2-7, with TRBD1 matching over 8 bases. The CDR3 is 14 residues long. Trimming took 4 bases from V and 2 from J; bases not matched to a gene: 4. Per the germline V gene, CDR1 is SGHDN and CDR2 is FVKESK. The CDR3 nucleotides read TGTGCCAGCAGCCGTGACAGGGGTCCCTACGAGCAGTACTTC. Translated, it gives CASSRDRGPYEQYF.

CDR3 DNA sequence: TGTGCCAGCACCCGTCAGGGTATTTCACCCCTCCACTTT. Translation: CASTRQGISPLHF. This chain uses TRBV12-3 or TRBV12-4 with TRBJ1-6, with a weak D call TRBD1 (5 bases). There are 13 residues in the CDR3. The V end lost 7 bases, the J end lost 9 bases, and 13 bases lay between the germline ends.

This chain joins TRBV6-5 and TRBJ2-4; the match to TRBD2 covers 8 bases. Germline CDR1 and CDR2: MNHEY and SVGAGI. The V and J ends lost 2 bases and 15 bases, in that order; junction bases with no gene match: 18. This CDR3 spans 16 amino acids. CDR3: CASSYRAGARELFRYF. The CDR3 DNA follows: TGTGCCAGCAGTTACCGAGCGGGGGCCCGCGAATTATTCCGGTACTTC.

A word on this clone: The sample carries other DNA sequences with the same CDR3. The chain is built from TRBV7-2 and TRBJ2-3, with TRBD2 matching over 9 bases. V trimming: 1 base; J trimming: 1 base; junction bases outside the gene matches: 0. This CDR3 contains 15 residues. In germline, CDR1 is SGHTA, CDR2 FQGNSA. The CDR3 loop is CASSLGLAGTDTQYF. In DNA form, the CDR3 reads TGTGCCAGCAGCTTAGGACTAGCGGGCACAGATACGCAGTATTTT. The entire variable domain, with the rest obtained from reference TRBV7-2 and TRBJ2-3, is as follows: GAGVSQSPSNKVTEKGKDVELRCDPISGHTALYWYRQSLGQGLEFLIYFQGNSAPDKSGLPSDRFSAERTGGSVSTLTIQRTQQEDSAVYLCASSLGLAGTDTQYFGPGTRLTVL.

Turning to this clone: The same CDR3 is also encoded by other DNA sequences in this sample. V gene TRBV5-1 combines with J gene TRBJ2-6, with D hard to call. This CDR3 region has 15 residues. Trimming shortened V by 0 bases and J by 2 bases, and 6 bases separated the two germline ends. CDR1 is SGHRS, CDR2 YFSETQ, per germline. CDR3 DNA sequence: TGCGCCAGCAGCTTGGTCCAGGCTGGGGCCAACGTCCTGACTTTC. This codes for CASSLVQAGANVLTF.

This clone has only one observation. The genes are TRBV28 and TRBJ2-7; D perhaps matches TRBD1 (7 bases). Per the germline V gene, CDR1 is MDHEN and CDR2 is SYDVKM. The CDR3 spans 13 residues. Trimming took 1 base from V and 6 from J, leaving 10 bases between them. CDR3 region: CASSLSGGTEQYF. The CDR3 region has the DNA TGTGCCAGCAGTTTATCAGGGGGGACCGAGCAGTACTTC.

The CDR3 region is CASRPASGATPDEQFF. The CDR3 nucleotides are TGTGCCAGCAGACCTGCTAGCGGGGCGACGCCGGATGAGCAGTTCTTC. The J gene is TRBJ2-1, the V gene TRBV7-2, with TRBD2 matching over 9 bases. Losses at the gene ends were 6 bases for V and 8 bases for J; bases not matched to a gene: 14. Germline V lookup: CDR1 SGHTA, CDR2 FQGNSA. The CDR3 sequence is 16 residues long.

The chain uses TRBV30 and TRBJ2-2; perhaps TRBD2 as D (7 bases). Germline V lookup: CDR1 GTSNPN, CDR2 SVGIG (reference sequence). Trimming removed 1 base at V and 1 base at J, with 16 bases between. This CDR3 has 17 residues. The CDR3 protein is CAWSASTGGLNTGELFF. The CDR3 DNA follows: TGTGCCTGGAGTGCCTCTACGGGGGGCCTGAACACCGGGGAGCTGTTTTTT.

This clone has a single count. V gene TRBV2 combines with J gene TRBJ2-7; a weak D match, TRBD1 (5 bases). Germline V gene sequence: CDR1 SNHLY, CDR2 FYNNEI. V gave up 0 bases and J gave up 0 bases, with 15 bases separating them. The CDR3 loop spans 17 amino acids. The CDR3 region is CASSEAIDRPSSYEQYF. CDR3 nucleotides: TGTGCCAGCAGTGAAGCCATAGACAGACCGAGCTCCTACGAGCAGTACTTC.

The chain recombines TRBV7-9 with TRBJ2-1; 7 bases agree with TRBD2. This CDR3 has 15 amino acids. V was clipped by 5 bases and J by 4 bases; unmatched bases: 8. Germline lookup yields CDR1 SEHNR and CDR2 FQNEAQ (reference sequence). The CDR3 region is CASSRSGATYNEQFF. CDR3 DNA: TGTGCCAGCAGCCGGAGCGGGGCTACTTACAATGAGCAGTTCTTC.

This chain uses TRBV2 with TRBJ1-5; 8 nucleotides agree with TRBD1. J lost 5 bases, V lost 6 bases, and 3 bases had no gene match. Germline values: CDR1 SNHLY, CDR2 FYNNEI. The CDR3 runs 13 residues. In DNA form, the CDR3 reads TGTGCCAGCAGGCAGGGGGCAGATCAGCCCCAGCATTTT. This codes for CASRQGADQPQHF.

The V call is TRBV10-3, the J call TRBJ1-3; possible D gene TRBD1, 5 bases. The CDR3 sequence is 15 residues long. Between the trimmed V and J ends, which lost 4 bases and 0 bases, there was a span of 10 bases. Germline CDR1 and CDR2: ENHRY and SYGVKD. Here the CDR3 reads CAISAGLLSGNTIYF. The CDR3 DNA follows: TGTGCCATCAGTGCAGGGTTGCTCTCTGGAAACACCATATATTTT.

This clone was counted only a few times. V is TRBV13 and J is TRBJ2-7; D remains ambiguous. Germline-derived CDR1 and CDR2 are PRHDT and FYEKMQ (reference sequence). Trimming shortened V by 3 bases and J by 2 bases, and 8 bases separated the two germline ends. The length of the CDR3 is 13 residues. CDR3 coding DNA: TGTGCCAGCAGCTTGTTGAACACCTACGAGCAGTACTTC. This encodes CASSLLNTYEQYF.

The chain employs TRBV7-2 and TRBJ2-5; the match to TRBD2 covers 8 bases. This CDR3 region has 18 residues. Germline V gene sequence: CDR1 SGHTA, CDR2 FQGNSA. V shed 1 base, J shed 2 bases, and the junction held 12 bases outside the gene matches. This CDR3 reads CASSLGRGAGEMQETQYF. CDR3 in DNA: TGTGCCAGCAGCTTAGGGCGGGGAGCGGGGGAGATGCAAGAGACCCAGTACTTC.

In nucleotides, the CDR3 is TGTGCCAGTTGGGCTAGCGGCGTTCGCATTCAGTACTTC. It codes for CASWASGVRIQYF. V is TRBV12-3 or TRBV12-4 and J is TRBJ2-4; 7 bases align to TRBD2. Trimming cost V 9 bases and J 9 bases; bases outside gene matches: 11. The CDR3 runs to 13 residues.

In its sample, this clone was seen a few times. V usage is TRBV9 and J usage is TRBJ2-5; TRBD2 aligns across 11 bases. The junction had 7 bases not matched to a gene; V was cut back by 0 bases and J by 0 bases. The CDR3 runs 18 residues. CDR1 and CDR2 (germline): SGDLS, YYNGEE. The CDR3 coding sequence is TGTGCCAGCAGCGTAGGTAGCGGGGGGGTGATAGACCAAGAGACCCAGTACTTC. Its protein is CASSVGSGGVIDQETQYF.

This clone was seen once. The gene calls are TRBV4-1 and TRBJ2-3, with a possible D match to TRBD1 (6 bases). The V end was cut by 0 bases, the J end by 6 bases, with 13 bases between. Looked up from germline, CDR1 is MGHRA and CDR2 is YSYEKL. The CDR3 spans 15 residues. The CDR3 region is CASSQEGGHLDTQYF. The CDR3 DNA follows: TGCGCCAGCAGCCAAGAAGGGGGACACCTTGATACGCAGTATTTT.

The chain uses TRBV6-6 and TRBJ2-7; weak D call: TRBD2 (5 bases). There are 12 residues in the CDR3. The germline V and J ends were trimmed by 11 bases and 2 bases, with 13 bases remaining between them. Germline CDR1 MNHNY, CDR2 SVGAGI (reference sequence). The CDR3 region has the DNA TGTGCCTCGGCCGGGAAACCCTACGAGCAGTACTTC. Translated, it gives CASAGKPYEQYF.

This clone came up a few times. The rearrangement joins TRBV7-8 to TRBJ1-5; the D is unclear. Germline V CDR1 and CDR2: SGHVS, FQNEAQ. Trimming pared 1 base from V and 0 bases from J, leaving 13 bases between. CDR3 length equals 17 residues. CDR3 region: CASSLGEVQHSNQPQHF. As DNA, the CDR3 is TGTGCCAGCAGCTTAGGGGAGGTACAGCATAGCAATCAGCCCCAGCATTTT.